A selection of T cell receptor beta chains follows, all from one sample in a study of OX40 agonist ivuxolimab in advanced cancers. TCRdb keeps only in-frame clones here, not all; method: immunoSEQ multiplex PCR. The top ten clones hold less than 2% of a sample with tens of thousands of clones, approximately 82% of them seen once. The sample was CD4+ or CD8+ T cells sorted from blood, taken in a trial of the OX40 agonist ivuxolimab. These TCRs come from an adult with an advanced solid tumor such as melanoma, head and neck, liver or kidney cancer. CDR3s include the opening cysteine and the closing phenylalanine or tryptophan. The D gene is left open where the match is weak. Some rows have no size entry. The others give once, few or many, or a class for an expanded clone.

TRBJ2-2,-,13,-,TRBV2,CASRQRNTGELFF,TGTGCCAGCAGACAGAGAAACACCGGGGAGCTGTTTTTT
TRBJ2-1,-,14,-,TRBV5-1,CASSLGQSYNEQFF,TGCGCCAGCAGCTTGGGCCAGAGCTACAATGAGCAGTTCTTC
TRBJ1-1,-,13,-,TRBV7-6,CASSLGGATEAFF,TGTGCCAGCAGCTTAGGGGGGGCCACTGAAGCTTTCTTT
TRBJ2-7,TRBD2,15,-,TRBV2,CASFLIAGVGEEQYF,TGTGCCAGCTTCCTAATAGCGGGAGTAGGAGAAGAGCAGTACTTC
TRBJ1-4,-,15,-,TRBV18,CASSRWGGLDEKLFF,TGTGCCAGCTCCCGTTGGGGGGGCTTAGATGAAAAACTGTTTTTT
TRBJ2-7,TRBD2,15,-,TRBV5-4,CASSPLAGEGYEQYF,TGTGCCAGCAGCCCCTTAGCGGGGGAGGGTTACGAGCAGTACTTC
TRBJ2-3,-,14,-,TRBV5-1,CASSLETPTDTQYF,TGCGCCAGCAGCTTAGAGACACCCACAGATACGCAGTATTTT
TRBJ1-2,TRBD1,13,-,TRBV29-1,CSGTGTGKDGYTF,TGCAGCGGAACCGGGACAGGGAAAGATGGCTACACCTTC
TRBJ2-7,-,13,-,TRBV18,CASSRQANYEQYF,TGTGCCAGCTCACGGCAGGCCAACTACGAGCAGTACTTC
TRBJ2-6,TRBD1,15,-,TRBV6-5,CASSYTGAGANVLTF,TGTGCCAGCAGTTATACAGGGGCTGGGGCCAACGTCCTGACTTTC
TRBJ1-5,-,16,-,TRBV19,CASSPLPGLSNQPQHF,TGTGCCAGTAGCCCCCTCCCCGGACTCAGCAATCAGCCCCAGCATTTT
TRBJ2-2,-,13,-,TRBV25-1,CASSEQGIGELFF,TGTGCCAGCAGTGAACAGGGTATCGGGGAGCTGTTTTTT
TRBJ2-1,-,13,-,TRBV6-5,CASSYSLNNEQFF,TGTGCCAGCAGTTACTCCCTTAACAATGAGCAGTTCTTC
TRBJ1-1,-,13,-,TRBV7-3,CASSLQTNTEAFF,TGTGCCAGCAGCTTACAAACGAACACTGAAGCTTTCTTT
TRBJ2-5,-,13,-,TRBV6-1,CASSPGEGETQYF,TGTGCCAGCAGTCCAGGGGAGGGAGAGACCCAGTACTTC
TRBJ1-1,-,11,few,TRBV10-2,CASSGNTEAFF,TGCGCCAGCAGTGGTAACACTGAAGCTTTCTTT
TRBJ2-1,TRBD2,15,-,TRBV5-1,CASSPTSGGSNEQFF,TGCGCCAGCAGCCCCACTAGCGGGGGGAGCAATGAGCAGTTCTTC
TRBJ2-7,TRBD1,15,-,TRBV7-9,CASSHPGQGVYEQYF,TGTGCCAGCAGCCATCCGGGACAGGGGGTCTACGAGCAGTACTTC
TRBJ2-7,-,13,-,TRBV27,CASRPHGTYEQYF,TGTGCCAGCAGACCCCATGGGACCTACGAGCAGTACTTC
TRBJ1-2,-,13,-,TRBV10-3,CAISESTSYGYTF,TGTGCCATCAGTGAGTCGACATCTTATGGCTACACCTTC
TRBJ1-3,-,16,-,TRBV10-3,CAIKGGFGVPGNTIYF,TGTGCCATCAAGGGGGGATTCGGGGTACCGGGAAACACCATATATTTT
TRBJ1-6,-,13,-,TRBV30,CAWKGGYNSPLHF,TGTGCCTGGAAAGGGGGGTATAATTCACCCCTCCACTTT
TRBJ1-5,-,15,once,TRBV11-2,CASSLSGQSNQPQHF,TGTGCCAGCAGCTTATCCGGACAGAGCAATCAGCCCCAGCATTTT
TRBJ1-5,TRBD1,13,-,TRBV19,CASADRDHQPQHF,TGTGCCAGTGCCGACAGGGATCATCAGCCCCAGCATTTT
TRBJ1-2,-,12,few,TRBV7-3,CASSEPGYGYTF,TGTGCCAGCAGCGAACCGGGCTATGGCTACACCTTC
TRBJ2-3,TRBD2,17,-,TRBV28,CASILAQSGGASDTQYF,TGTGCCAGCATATTGGCCCAAAGCGGGGGGGCCTCAGATACGCAGTATTTT
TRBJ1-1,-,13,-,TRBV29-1,CSVEAVQGTEAFF,TGCAGCGTTGAAGCGGTGCAGGGGACAGAAGCTTTCTTT
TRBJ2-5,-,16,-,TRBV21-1,CASSTQGGGGLETQYF,TGTGCCAGCAGCACCCAGGGAGGGGGCGGTTTAGAGACCCAGTACTTC
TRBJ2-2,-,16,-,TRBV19,CASSIAPGTNTGELFF,TGTGCCAGTAGTATAGCCCCCGGGACCAACACCGGGGAGCTGTTTTTT
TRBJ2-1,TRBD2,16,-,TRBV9,CASSVEVLAGVGEQFF,TGTGCCAGCAGCGTAGAGGTACTAGCGGGAGTTGGTGAGCAGTTCTTC